These 17 T cell receptor beta chains came from one sample sequenced in a study of shared clonotypes between healthy human individuals. Assay used: immunoSEQ multiplex PCR; TCRdb lists only in-frame clones, some missing. Altogether around 2.5 million clones are present, roughly 93% being singletons, with the ten largest covering 0.35% to 0.45%. What was sequenced was naive CD4+ T cells from PBMCs. Subset given: CD45RA+ positively selected. The source is a man aged 18 to 29 in good health. Some clones in this sample may be carry-over from other donors' samples.

This sequence joins TRBV2 and TRBJ1-1; weak D call: TRBD1 (5 bases). The V gene lost 7 bases and the J gene lost 1 base, with 10 bases spanning the gap. Germline V CDR1 and CDR2: SNHLY, FYNNEI. The CDR3 is 13 amino acids. The CDR3 sequence is CASKAGGNTEAFF. The CDR3 DNA sequence: TGTGCCAGCAAGGCCGGGGGGAACACTGAAGCTTTCTTT.

V and J are TRBV5-1 and TRBJ1-2, with 7 bases aligning to TRBD1. J was trimmed by 7 bases and V by 4 bases; bases with no gene match: 10. CDR1 and CDR2 (germline): SGHRS, YFSETQ. The CDR3 consists of 14 residues. CDR3 in amino acids: CASSLDRAGFGYTF. The CDR3 nucleotides read TGCGCCAGCAGCCTCGACAGGGCGGGCTTTGGCTACACCTTC.

The rearrangement joins TRBV5-6 to TRBJ2-7; tentatively, D is TRBD1 or TRBD2 (5 bases each). Germline V gene data show CDR1 as SGHDT and CDR2 as YYEEEE. V shed 0 bases and J shed 2 bases, with 12 bases lying between them. The CDR3 totals 15 residues. The CDR3, as DNA: TGTGCCAGCAGCTTGGGTCGGGGCAGGCCCTACGAGCAGTACTTC. The encoded protein is CASSLGRGRPYEQYF.

The rearrangement joins TRBV18 to TRBJ1-3; D remains unclear. In germline, CDR1 is KGHSH, CDR2 LQKENI. With 3 bases removed from V and 8 bases from J, the gap between germline ends came to 23 bases. The CDR3 loop spans 17 amino acids. The CDR3 sequence is CASSPRVSGSTSYTIYF. Written as DNA, the CDR3 is TGTGCCAGCTCACCCCGCGTTTCGGGGAGTACTTCGTACACCATATATTTT.

This clone has a single count. This chain links TRBV4-2 with TRBJ1-3; D ambiguous. V was cut by 1 base and J by 4 bases, with 17 bases left in between. Germline V gene sequence: CDR1 LGHNA, CDR2 YNFKEQ. This CDR3 is built from 17 residues. The CDR3: CASSQVGQAQSGNTIYF. The CDR3 DNA reads TGTGCCAGCAGCCAAGTAGGTCAGGCCCAAAGCGGAAACACCATATATTTT.

Points on this clone: Other nucleotide sequences in the sample specify the same CDR3. The chain recombines TRBV7-9 with TRBJ2-7; D gene unclear. CDR1 and CDR2 from the germline V gene are SEHNR and FQNEAQ (reference sequence). The V gene lost 1 base and the J gene lost 0 bases, with 4 bases spanning the gap. This CDR3 spans 13 amino acids. CDR3 loop: CASSLERSYEQYF. CDR3 coding DNA: TGTGCCAGCAGCTTAGAACGCTCCTACGAGCAGTACTTC.

The chain carries TRBV5-1 and TRBJ2-7; TRBD2 matches 8 bases. The CDR3 has 18 residues. Losses at the gene ends were 0 bases for V and 4 bases for J; bases not matched to a gene: 15. CDR1 is SGHRS, CDR2 YFSETQ, per germline. The CDR3: CASSLAPVSSGKSYEQYF. CDR3 DNA sequence: TGCGCCAGCAGCTTGGCCCCAGTAAGTAGCGGGAAAAGTTACGAGCAGTACTTC.

In its sample, this clone was seen once. The V gene is TRBV28, the J gene TRBJ2-7; D call uncertain. The V end was cut by 3 bases, the J end by 2 bases, with 8 bases between. Germline lookup yields CDR1 MDHEN and CDR2 SYDVKM. CDR3 length equals 13 residues. This CDR3 reads CASSLPQTYEQYF. The CDR3 DNA follows: TGTGCCAGCAGTTTGCCCCAAACCTACGAGCAGTACTTC.

CDR3 coding DNA: TGTGCCAGCAGTTTGGAGGGGGCACGGATCCTGACTTTC. Protein product: CASSLEGARILTF. The chain links TRBV28 to TRBJ2-6; TRBD1 is a possible D gene (7 bases). Germline CDR1 and CDR2: MDHEN and SYDVKM. The V gene lost 3 bases and the J gene lost 14 bases, with 14 bases spanning the gap. This CDR3 comprises 13 residues.

The rearrangement links TRBV5-6 to TRBJ1-2, with TRBD1 identical over 7 bases. The germline CDR1 and CDR2 sequences are SGHDT and YYEEEE. The V and J ends lost 9 bases and 6 bases, in that order; junction bases with no gene match: 8. The CDR3 extends over 12 amino acids. The CDR3 DNA sequence: TGTGCCACCGAACAGGGGAAGGATGGCTACACCTTC. This translates into CATEQGKDGYTF.

On this clone: In the same sample, other DNA sequences code for this CDR3. The chain carries TRBV30 and TRBJ2-2; D possibly corresponds to TRBD1 (6 bases). The CDR3 sequence is 13 residues long. Germline V gives CDR1 GTSNPN, CDR2 SVGIG (reference sequence). Trimming pared 3 bases from V and 1 base from J, leaving 6 bases between. CDR3 residues: CAWSRGNTGELFF. CDR3 bases: TGTGCCTGGAGCAGGGGGAACACCGGGGAGCTGTTTTTT.

V usage is TRBV11-2 and J usage is TRBJ1-1; the match to TRBD1 covers 11 bases. The J segment lost 13 bases and the V segment lost 3 bases, leaving 7 bases of the junction unmatched. The CDR3 contains 13 residues. Germline CDR1 reads SGHAT; CDR2 reads FQNNGV. The CDR3 bases are TGTGCCAGCAGCTTGGACATAGGGACAGGGGGTTTCTTT. Translation gives CASSLDIGTGGFF.

The CDR3 sequence: CASSIFGGGNLQETQYF. For the CDR3, the DNA is TGTGCCAGTAGTATTTTCGGCGGCGGGAACCTCCAAGAGACCCAGTACTTC. J is TRBJ2-5 and V is TRBV19, with D possibly matching TRBD2 (6 bases). Germline-derived CDR1 and CDR2 are LNHDA and SQIVND (reference sequence). This CDR3 has 17 residues. V gave up 3 bases and J gave up 1 base, with 18 bases separating them.

The chain employs TRBV28 and TRBJ1-3, with D maybe TRBD1 (6 bases). Germline loops: CDR1 MDHEN, CDR2 SYDVKM. This CDR3 has 15 residues. Trimming took 3 bases from V and 2 from J, leaving 11 bases between them. The CDR3 nucleotides are TGTGCCAGCAGTTTCGCGGGGGCCCCTGGAAACACCATATATTTT. This gives the protein CASSFAGAPGNTIYF.

This CDR3 is CASRDGTGNTEAFF. Written as DNA, the CDR3 is TGCGCCAGCAGGGACGGGACGGGGAACACTGAAGCTTTCTTT. The chain couples TRBV5-1 to TRBJ1-1; D may be TRBD1 (5 bases). The CDR3 sequence is 14 residues long. Deletions cut 5 bases from V and 1 base from J, with 12 bases between. Germline CDR1 reads SGHRS; CDR2 reads YFSETQ.

V usage is TRBV5-6 and J usage is TRBJ1-1, with D perhaps matching TRBD1 (6 bases). V was clipped by 2 bases and J by 1 base, with 9 bases between them. The germline V gene has CDR1 SGHDT and CDR2 YYEEEE. The CDR3 length is 14 residues. The DNA of the CDR3 is TGTGCCAGCAGCTTTGGGGGGGCGAACACTGAAGCTTTCTTT. Translation gives CASSFGGANTEAFF.

The chain combines TRBV9 with TRBJ2-1, with TRBD2 as a possible D gene (6 bases). V gave up 3 bases and J gave up 5 bases, with 15 bases separating them. Germline V lookup: CDR1 SGDLS, CDR2 YYNGEE. The CDR3 extends over 15 amino acids. The CDR3 DNA is TGTGCCAGCAGCGACGGGACTGGGAGACACAATGAGCAGTTCTTC. Translated, it gives CASSDGTGRHNEQFF.